Presented here are 15 T cell receptor beta chains from one specimen sequenced in a study of shared clonotypes between healthy human individuals. Terminally differentiated effector memory CD45RA+ cells were excluded from the naive CD8 cells, which were CD45RO-negative and positively selected for CCR7. Measured with immunoSEQ multiplex PCR; TCRdb has only the in-frame clones, and not every one. The sample contains about 2 million clones, about 95% of which appear only once. Material for sequencing was naive CD8+ T cells sorted from blood. These receptors were obtained from a man aged 18 to 30 in good health.

With respect to this clone: The sample has other DNA sequences that encode this CDR3 too. The V and J genes are TRBV7-2 and TRBJ2-7, with TRBD1 identical over 7 bases. J gave up 1 base and V 6 bases, and 3 bases lay outside the gene matches. This CDR3 comprises 13 residues. Germline CDR1 and CDR2: SGHTA and FQGNSA. The CDR3 region has the DNA TGTGCCAGCAGTGGGACAGATTCCTACGAGCAGTACTTC. This codes for CASSGTDSYEQYF.

The chain recombines TRBV5-6 with TRBJ2-5; 7 bases match TRBD1. V lost 1 base to trimming and J lost 1 base; unmatched junction nucleotides: 4. CDR3 length equals 15 residues. Per germline, CDR1 SGHDT and CDR2 YYEEEE. The CDR3 DNA is TGTGCCAGCAGCTTGTCCTGGGACAGCCAAGAGACCCAGTACTTC. Residues: CASSLSWDSQETQYF.

This clone appeared a single time. The rearrangement uses TRBV9 and TRBJ1-5, with TRBD1 matching 7 bases. Germline-derived CDR1 and CDR2 are SGDLS and YYNGEE. This CDR3 comprises 15 residues. With 2 bases clipped from V and 4 bases from J, the junction kept 6 bases outside the gene matches. CDR3 sequence reads: CASSVEGQLNQPQHF. The CDR3 region has the DNA TGTGCCAGCAGCGTGGAGGGACAGCTAAATCAGCCCCAGCATTTT.

V is TRBV21-1 and J is TRBJ2-1; the D call TRBD2 from the table was never checked on the DNA. TRBV21-1 represents a pseudogene. The CDR3 loop spans 14 amino acids. The CDR3 DNA reads TGTGCCAGCAGAGAGGCTAGCGGGGGGAATGAGCAGTTCTTC. Its translation is CASREASGGNEQFF.

J is TRBJ2-7 and V is TRBV6-1; D may be TRBD1 or TRBD2 (6 bases each). This CDR3 is built from 14 residues. CDR1 and CDR2 from the germline V gene are MNHNS and SASEGT. Trimming cost V 6 bases and J 2 bases, with 14 bases left between them. The CDR3: CASRQERGAYEQYF. The DNA for the CDR3 is TGTGCCAGCAGACAGGAGAGGGGGGCCTACGAGCAGTACTTC.

The V and J genes are TRBV11-2 and TRBJ2-7; D unclear. This CDR3 region has 15 residues. V was pared by 1 base and J by 0 bases, with 10 bases between. Germline loops: CDR1 SGHAT, CDR2 FQNNGV. CDR3 in DNA: TGTGCCAGCAGCTTAGGGGCGGATAGCTCCTACGAGCAGTACTTC. Its translation: CASSLGADSSYEQYF.

With regard to this clone: Mismatch with germline at one junction end may stem from a read error. This chain links TRBV7-7 with TRBJ1-1; D is unresolved. The CDR3 runs 12 residues. Per germline, CDR1 SSHAT and CDR2 FNYEAQ (reference sequence). DNA of the CDR3: TGTGCTAGCAGCTTAAGCCCCTTGGAAGCTTTCTTT. Its translation: CASSLSPLEAFF.

This chain uses TRBV7-2 with TRBJ2-5, with D maybe TRBD2 (5 bases). The CDR3 totals 15 residues. Germline CDR1 is SGHTA and CDR2 is FQGNSA. The V end lost 6 bases, the J end lost 5 bases, and 19 bases lay between the germline ends. DNA of the CDR3: TGTGCCAGCAGTAAGCCAGAACGGAGGATGGAGACCCAGTACTTC. It specifies CASSKPERRMETQYF.

This chain links TRBV4-1 with TRBJ2-6; D not resolved. V was cut by 0 bases and J by 0 bases, with 9 bases left in between. The CDR3 has 17 residues. Germline CDR1 reads MGHRA; CDR2 reads YSYEKL. CDR3 DNA sequence: TGCGCCAGCAGCCAAGAAGTGGAGTTCTCTGGGGCCAACGTCCTGACTTTC. Its protein product is CASSQEVEFSGANVLTF.

This sequence joins TRBV30 and TRBJ2-7, with D perhaps being TRBD1 or TRBD2 (6 bases each). CDR3 length equals 13 residues. V lost 4 bases to trimming and J lost 1 base, with 11 bases between them. Germline-derived CDR1 and CDR2 are GTSNPN and SVGIG (reference sequence). The CDR3 DNA follows: TGTGCCTGGAACCAGGGGACTTCCTACGAGCAGTACTTC. Residues: CAWNQGTSYEQYF.

V is TRBV2 and J is TRBJ2-6; D is undetermined. V lost 5 bases and J lost 2, with 13 bases in between. Germline V lookup: CDR1 SNHLY, CDR2 FYNNEI. This CDR3 is built from 16 residues. CDR3: CASSNAMVTGANVLTF. DNA for the CDR3: TGTGCCAGCAGTAACGCTATGGTGACTGGGGCCAACGTCCTGACTTTC.

CDR3 protein: CASSPSSGNNEQFF. In DNA, the CDR3 is TGCGCCAGCAGCCCCAGCTCGGGCAACAATGAGCAGTTCTTC. V and J are TRBV4-3 and TRBJ2-1; D not certain. Germline lookup yields CDR1 LGHNA and CDR2 YSLEER. The germline V and J ends were trimmed by 4 bases and 5 bases, with 12 bases remaining between them. There are 14 residues in the CDR3.

The rearrangement uses TRBV11-2 and TRBJ2-2, with D unresolved. Germline V gene lookup returns CDR1 SGHAT and CDR2 FQNNGV. V was cut by 5 bases and J by 0 bases, with 10 bases left in between. The CDR3 consists of 15 residues. The CDR3: CASSLTVSNTGELFF. CDR3 coding DNA: TGTGCCAGCAGCCTAACGGTTTCGAACACCGGGGAGCTGTTTTTT.

V is TRBV11-2 and J is TRBJ2-3; D could derive from TRBD1 or TRBD2 (6 bases each). The CDR3 totals 15 residues. Looked up from germline, CDR1 is SGHAT and CDR2 is FQNNGV. Deletions cut 2 bases from V and 4 bases from J, with 13 bases between. The chain's CDR3 is CASSLLGGASDTQYF. CDR3 coding DNA: TGTGCCAGCAGCTTACTCGGGGGCGCATCAGATACGCAGTATTTT.

This chain uses TRBV5-6 with TRBJ2-7; weak D call: TRBD1 (5 bases). The CDR3 spans 14 residues. Trimming cost V 3 bases and J 2 bases, with 12 bases left between them. The germline V gene encodes CDR1 SGHDT and CDR2 YYEEEE. CDR3 region: CASSSETVPYEQYF. As DNA, the CDR3 is TGTGCCAGCAGCTCGGAGACAGTCCCCTACGAGCAGTACTTC.